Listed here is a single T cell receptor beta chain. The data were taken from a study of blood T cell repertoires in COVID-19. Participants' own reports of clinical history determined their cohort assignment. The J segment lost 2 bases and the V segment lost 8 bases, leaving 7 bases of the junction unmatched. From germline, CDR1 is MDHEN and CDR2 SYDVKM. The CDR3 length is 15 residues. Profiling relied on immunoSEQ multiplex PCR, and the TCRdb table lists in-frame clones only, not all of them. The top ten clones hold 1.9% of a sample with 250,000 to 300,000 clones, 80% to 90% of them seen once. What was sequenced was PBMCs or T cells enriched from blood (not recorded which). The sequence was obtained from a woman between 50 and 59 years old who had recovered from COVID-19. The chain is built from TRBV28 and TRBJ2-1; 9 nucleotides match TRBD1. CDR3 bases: TGTGCCAGCGCGGACAGGGGTGGGACCTACAATGAGCAGTTCTTC. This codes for CASADRGGTYNEQFF.